This paragraph covers one T cell receptor beta chain sequence. What it binds is unknown. The template for TCR beta VDJ and CDR3 sequence profiling was genomic DNA. Via MiXCR, TCRdb re-called the reads, giving one row per CDR3 protein. The data contain around 170,000 distinct CDR3 sequences, roughly 45% of them singletons. The sequenced patients had an expansion of CD8+CD57+ cells seen by flow cytometry. The blood sampling took place in patients who had so far received no therapy. These data come from a study of CD8+CD57+ T cells in acquired aplastic anemia. Study results and limitations: Common to patients and controls were twenty-nine CD8+ CDR3 sequences.

In germline, CDR1 is LNHDA, CDR2 SQIVND (reference sequence). V was clipped by 5 bases and J by 4 bases; unmatched bases: 11. The length of the CDR3 is 16 residues. Sample: sorted CD4+, CD8+, or CD8+CD57+ T cells (not recorded which) from PBMCs. The V gene is TRBV19, the J gene TRBJ2-7; the match to TRBD1 covers 10 bases. The sequence came from a human donor with aplastic anemia. CDR3: CASSLPGTGALYEQYF. The CDR3 nucleotides are TGTGCCAGTAGTCTCCCCGGGACAGGGGCATTATACGAGCAGTACTTC.